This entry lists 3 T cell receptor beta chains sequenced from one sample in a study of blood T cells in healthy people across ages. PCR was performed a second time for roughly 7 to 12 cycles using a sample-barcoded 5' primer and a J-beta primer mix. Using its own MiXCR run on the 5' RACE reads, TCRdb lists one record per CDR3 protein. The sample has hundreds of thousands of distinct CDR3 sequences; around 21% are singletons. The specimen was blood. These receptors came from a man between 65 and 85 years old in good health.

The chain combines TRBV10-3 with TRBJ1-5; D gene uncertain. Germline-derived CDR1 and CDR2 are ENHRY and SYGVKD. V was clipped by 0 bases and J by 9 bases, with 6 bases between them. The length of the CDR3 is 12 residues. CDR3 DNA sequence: TGTGCCATCAGTGAGTCGGAACGGCCCCAGCATTTT. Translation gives CAISESERPQHF.

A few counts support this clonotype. CDR3 DNA: TGTGCCAGCACAGACAGGCCCCACTACGAGCAGTACTTC. Its translation: CASTDRPHYEQYF. The chain employs TRBV28 and TRBJ2-7; possibly TRBD1 for D (6 bases). The V gene's germline CDR1 is MDHEN and CDR2 SYDVKM. This CDR3 has 13 residues. The germline V and J ends were trimmed by 7 bases and 3 bases, with 13 bases remaining between them.

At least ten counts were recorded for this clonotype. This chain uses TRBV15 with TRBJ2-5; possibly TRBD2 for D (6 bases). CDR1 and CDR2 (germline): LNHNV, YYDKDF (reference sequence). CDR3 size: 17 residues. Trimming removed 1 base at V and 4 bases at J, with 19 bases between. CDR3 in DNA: TGTGCCACCAGCAGAGGGGGAGTCGGGAGTCGACCAGAGACCCAGTACTTC. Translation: CATSRGGVGSRPETQYF.